Detailed here is one T cell receptor (beta chain). The antigen remains unidentified. These data belong to a study of long-term antiretroviral therapy in people with HIV. Study-level results: The study found narrower CDR3 length ranges in HIV repertoires than in controls. In the period from about 2004 to 2017, blood was collected, possibly under older ART regimens.

Runs used v3.0 of the immunoSEQ assay and were done at survey level. Sequenced by immunoSEQ multiplex PCR; TCRdb stores in-frame clones only, minus some. The sample records around 9,600 clones, about 77% being singletons. Without exception, participants with HIV were treated in the United States. The CDR3 runs 16 residues. Trimming removed 2 bases from V and 3 bases from J, with 18 bases in between. Per the germline V gene, CDR1 is SGHRS and CDR2 is YFSETQ. The chain couples TRBV5-1 to TRBJ2-7, with a tentative D call TRBD2 (6 bases). This specimen was unsorted PBMCs, taken 0.4 years before starting antiretroviral therapy. The TCR originated in a man aged 25-45 years with HIV. CDR3 in DNA: TGCGCCAGCAGCTTCCGTATCGGGGGTGACTTCTACGAGCAGTACTTC. Protein product: CASSFRIGGDFYEQYF.